Listed below are T cell receptor beta chains from one sample, sequenced in a study of T cells in Graves' hyperthyroidism and ophthalmopathy. TCRdb reanalysed the multiplex PCR reads using MiXCR and keeps one entry per CDR3 protein. Of 100,000 to 140,000 distinct CDR3 sequences listed, about 15% were seen once; the top ten hold about 42%. The sample consisted of blood. Receptors were obtained from a woman between 45 and 65 years old with Graves' hyperthyroidism. Each CDR3 is given with its conserved first and last residue. Fields, in order: J gene, V gene, clone size, D gene, CDR3 protein, CDR3 DNA. The D gene is left open where the match is weak. Part of the rows lack a size; the others show once, few, many or a class for expanded clones.

J gene: TRBJ2-1; V gene: TRBV12-3/TRBV12-4; clone size: -; D gene: -; CDR3 protein: CASRSDSYNEQFF; CDR3 DNA: TGTGCCAGCAGAAGTGACTCCTACAATGAGCAGTTCTTC
J gene: TRBJ1-6; V gene: TRBV20-1; clone size: many; D gene: -; CDR3 protein: CSARGGLGNSPLHF; CDR3 DNA: TGCAGTGCTAGGGGGGGATTAGGCAATTCACCCCTCCACTTT
J gene: TRBJ1-5; V gene: TRBV5-8; clone size: -; D gene: -; CDR3 protein: CASSWGLGPQHF; CDR3 DNA: TGTGCCAGCAGCTGGGGCTTGGGGCCCCAGCATTTT
J gene: TRBJ2-1; V gene: TRBV6-1; clone size: -; D gene: TRBD1; CDR3 protein: CASTLPTGTASPGRGYNEQFF; CDR3 DNA: TGTGCCAGCACCCTGCCCACCGGGACAGCATCACCTGGAAGGGGATACAATGAGCAGTTCTTC
J gene: TRBJ2-2; V gene: TRBV5-1; clone size: -; D gene: TRBD1; CDR3 protein: CASSTGQLRSGELFF; CDR3 DNA: TGCGCCAGCAGCACGGGACAGTTACGGTCCGGGGAGCTGTTTTTT
J gene: TRBJ2-1; V gene: TRBV5-1; clone size: few; D gene: TRBD2; CDR3 protein: CASSGGLAGGLNEQFF; CDR3 DNA: TGCGCCAGCAGCGGGGGACTAGCGGGAGGCCTCAATGAGCAGTTCTTC
J gene: TRBJ1-2; V gene: TRBV6-5; clone size: many; D gene: -; CDR3 protein: CASSYRGERGYTF; CDR3 DNA: TGTGCCAGCAGTTACAGGGGGGAGCGTGGCTACACCTTC
J gene: TRBJ2-3; V gene: TRBV5-1; clone size: many; D gene: TRBD2; CDR3 protein: CASSLARTSGTDTQYF; CDR3 DNA: TGCGCCAGCAGCTTGGCGAGGACTAGCGGCACAGATACGCAGTATTTT
J gene: TRBJ1-4; V gene: TRBV12-3/TRBV12-4; clone size: many; D gene: -; CDR3 protein: CASSSPIATNEKLFF; CDR3 DNA: TGTGCCAGCAGTTCCCCGATAGCAACTAATGAAAAACTGTTTTTT
J gene: TRBJ2-2; V gene: TRBV2; clone size: many; D gene: -; CDR3 protein: CASSESGTRSTGELFF; CDR3 DNA: TGTGCCAGCAGTGAAAGCGGGACACGGAGCACCGGGGAGCTGTTTTTT
J gene: TRBJ2-5; V gene: TRBV7-3; clone size: many; D gene: -; CDR3 protein: CASSLADGGSQYF; CDR3 DNA: TGTGCCAGCAGCTTGGCAGATGGGGGGTCCCAGTACTTC
J gene: TRBJ1-1; V gene: TRBV28; clone size: many; D gene: -; CDR3 protein: CASSLNAEAFF; CDR3 DNA: TGTGCCAGCAGTCTGAACGCTGAAGCTTTCTTT
J gene: TRBJ2-5; V gene: TRBV6-1; clone size: few; D gene: -; CDR3 protein: CASSARAQETQYF; CDR3 DNA: TGTGCCAGCAGTGCCAGGGCGCAAGAGACCCAGTACTTC
J gene: TRBJ2-7; V gene: TRBV6-5; clone size: many; D gene: TRBD2; CDR3 protein: CASSYFSGGSYEQYF; CDR3 DNA: TGTGCCAGCAGTTACTTTAGCGGGGGCTCCTACGAGCAGTACTTC
J gene: TRBJ1-5; V gene: TRBV20-1; clone size: many; D gene: -; CDR3 protein: CSASPPQGVSQPQHF; CDR3 DNA: TGCAGTGCTAGTCCCCCTCAGGGAGTGAGTCAGCCCCAGCATTTT
J gene: TRBJ1-2; V gene: TRBV28; clone size: many; D gene: TRBD1; CDR3 protein: CASSTGQGAFGYTF; CDR3 DNA: TGTGCCAGCAGTACCGGACAGGGGGCGTTTGGCTACACCTTC
J gene: TRBJ1-1; V gene: TRBV6-1; clone size: many; D gene: -; CDR3 protein: CASRTLNTEAFF; CDR3 DNA: TGTGCCAGCAGGACACTGAACACTGAAGCTTTCTTT
J gene: TRBJ2-7; V gene: TRBV20-1; clone size: -; D gene: -; CDR3 protein: CSASFWAESSYEQYF; CDR3 DNA: TGCAGTGCTAGTTTTTGGGCGGAAAGCTCCTACGAGCAGTACTTC
J gene: TRBJ2-1; V gene: TRBV7-2; clone size: many; D gene: -; CDR3 protein: CASGNRRGSYNEQFF; CDR3 DNA: TGTGCCAGCGGAAACAGACGGGGCTCCTACAATGAGCAGTTCTTC
J gene: TRBJ2-3; V gene: TRBV27; clone size: many; D gene: -; CDR3 protein: CASSFPRTDTQYF; CDR3 DNA: TGTGCCAGCAGTTTCCCCCGCACAGATACGCAGTATTTT
J gene: TRBJ2-1; V gene: TRBV7-9; clone size: many; D gene: -; CDR3 protein: CASSFTGPNEQFF; CDR3 DNA: TGTGCCAGCAGCTTTACGGGCCCCAATGAGCAGTTCTTC